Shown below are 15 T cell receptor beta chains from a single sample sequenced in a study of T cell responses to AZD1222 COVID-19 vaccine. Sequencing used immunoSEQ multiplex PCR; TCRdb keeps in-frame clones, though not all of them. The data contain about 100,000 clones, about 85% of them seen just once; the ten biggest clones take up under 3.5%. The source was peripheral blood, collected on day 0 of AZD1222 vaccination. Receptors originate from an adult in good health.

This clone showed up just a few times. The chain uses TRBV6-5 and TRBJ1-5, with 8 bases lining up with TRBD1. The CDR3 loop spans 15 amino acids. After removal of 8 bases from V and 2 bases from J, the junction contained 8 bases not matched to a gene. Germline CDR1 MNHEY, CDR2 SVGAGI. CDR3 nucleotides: TGTGCCAGCGCTCCGACAGGGGCGGGCAATCAGCCCCAGCATTTT. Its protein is CASAPTGAGNQPQHF.

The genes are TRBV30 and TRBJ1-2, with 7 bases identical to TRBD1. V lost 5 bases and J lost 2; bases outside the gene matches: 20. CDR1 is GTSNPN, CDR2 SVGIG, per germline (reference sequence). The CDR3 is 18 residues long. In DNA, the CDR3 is TGTGCCTGGCTCGTATGGACAGGATCCTCCGCGATCAACTATGGCTACACCTTC. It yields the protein CAWLVWTGSSAINYGYTF.

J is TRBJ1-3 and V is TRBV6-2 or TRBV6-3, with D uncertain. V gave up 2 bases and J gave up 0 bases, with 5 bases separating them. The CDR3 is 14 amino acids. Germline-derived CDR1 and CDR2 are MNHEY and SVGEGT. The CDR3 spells CASSYRDSGNTIYF. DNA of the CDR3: TGTGCCAGCAGTTACCGGGACTCTGGAAACACCATATATTTT.

The DNA for the CDR3 is TGTGCCAGCAGTTACTCGGGACTAGCTAACGAGCAGTACGTC. As protein: CASSYSGLANEQYV. The rearrangement joins TRBV6-2 or TRBV6-3 to TRBJ2-7, with 9 nucleotides matching TRBD2. The CDR3 length is 14 residues. The ends lost 0 bases at V and 5 bases at J; junction bases unmatched: 2. Per germline, CDR1 MNHEY and CDR2 SVGEGT.

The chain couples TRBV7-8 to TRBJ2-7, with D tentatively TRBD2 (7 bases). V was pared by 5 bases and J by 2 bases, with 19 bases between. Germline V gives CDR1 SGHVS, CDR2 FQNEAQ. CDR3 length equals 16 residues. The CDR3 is CASSVVGEGTPYEQYF. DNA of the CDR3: TGTGCCAGCAGCGTGGTTGGGGAGGGGACACCCTACGAGCAGTACTTC.

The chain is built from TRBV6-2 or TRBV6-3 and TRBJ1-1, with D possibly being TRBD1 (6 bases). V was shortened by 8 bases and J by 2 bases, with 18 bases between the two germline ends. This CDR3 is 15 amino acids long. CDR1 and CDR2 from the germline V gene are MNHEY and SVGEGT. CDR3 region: CASRSGGRKNTEAFF. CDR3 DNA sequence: TGTGCCAGCCGTTCCGGGGGGCGGAAAAACACTGAAGCTTTCTTT.

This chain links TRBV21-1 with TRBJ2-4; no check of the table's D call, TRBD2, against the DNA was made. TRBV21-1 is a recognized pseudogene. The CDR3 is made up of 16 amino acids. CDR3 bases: TGTGCCAGCAGCAAAGTTCGGCGGACGGGGAAAAACATTCAGTACTTC. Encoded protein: CASSKVRRTGKNIQYF.

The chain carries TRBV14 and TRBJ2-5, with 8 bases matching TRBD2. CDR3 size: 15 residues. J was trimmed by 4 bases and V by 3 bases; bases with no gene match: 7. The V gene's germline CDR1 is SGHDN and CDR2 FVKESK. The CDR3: CASSQLAGGPETQYF. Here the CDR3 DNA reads TGTGCCAGCAGCCAGCTTGCGGGAGGCCCAGAGACCCAGTACTTC. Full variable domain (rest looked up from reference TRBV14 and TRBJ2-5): EAGVTQFPSHSVIEKGQTVTLRCDPISGHDNLYWYRRVMGKEIKFLLHFVKESKQDESGMPNNRFLAERTGGTYSTLKVQPAELEDSGVYFCASSQLAGGPETQYFGPGTRLLVL.

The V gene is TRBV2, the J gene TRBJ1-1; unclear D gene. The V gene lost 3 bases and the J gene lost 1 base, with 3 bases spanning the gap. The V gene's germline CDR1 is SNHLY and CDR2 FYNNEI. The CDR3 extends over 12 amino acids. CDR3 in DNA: TGTGCCAGCAGTGACCCGAACACTGAAGCTTTCTTT. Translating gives CASSDPNTEAFF.

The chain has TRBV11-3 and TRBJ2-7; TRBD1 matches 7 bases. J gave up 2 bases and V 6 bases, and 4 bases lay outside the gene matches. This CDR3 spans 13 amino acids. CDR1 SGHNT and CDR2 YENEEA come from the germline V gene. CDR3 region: CASSLQGTYEQYV. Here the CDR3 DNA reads TGTGCCAGCAGTCTACAGGGGACCTACGAGCAGTACGTC.

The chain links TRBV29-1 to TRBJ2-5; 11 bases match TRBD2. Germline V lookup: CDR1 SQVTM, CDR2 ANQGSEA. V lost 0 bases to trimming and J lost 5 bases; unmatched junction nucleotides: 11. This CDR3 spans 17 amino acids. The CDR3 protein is CSVEDLAGGRFTETQYF. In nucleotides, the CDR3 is TGCAGCGTTGAAGATCTAGCGGGAGGAAGGTTTACGGAGACCCAGTACTTC.

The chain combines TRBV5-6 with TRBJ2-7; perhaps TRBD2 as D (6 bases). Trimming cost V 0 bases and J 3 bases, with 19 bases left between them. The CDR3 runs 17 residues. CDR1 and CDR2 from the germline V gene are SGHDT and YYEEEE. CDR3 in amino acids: CASSLGTTTFLIYEQYV. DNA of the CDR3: TGTGCCAGCAGCTTGGGGACTACTACTTTTCTTATCTACGAGCAGTACGTC.

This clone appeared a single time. This CDR3 reads CASSFGGSDTIYF. CDR3 nucleotides: TGTGCCAGCAGTTTTGGGGGGTCAGACACCATATATTTT. The chain carries TRBV12-3 or TRBV12-4 and TRBJ1-3; D is possibly TRBD1 (5 bases). The CDR3 has 13 amino acids. Trimming took off 3 bases at V and 8 bases at J, with 11 bases between the two ends.

The CDR3 sequence is CASSLGGGTEAFF. For the CDR3, the DNA is TGTGCCAGCAGTTTGGGGGGGGGCACTGAAGCTTTCTTT. This chain joins TRBV27 and TRBJ1-1; TRBD1 might be the D (5 bases). CDR1 and CDR2 from the germline V gene are MNHEY and SMNVEV (reference sequence). The CDR3 covers 13 residues. Trimming took off 3 bases at V and 4 bases at J, with 9 bases between the two ends.

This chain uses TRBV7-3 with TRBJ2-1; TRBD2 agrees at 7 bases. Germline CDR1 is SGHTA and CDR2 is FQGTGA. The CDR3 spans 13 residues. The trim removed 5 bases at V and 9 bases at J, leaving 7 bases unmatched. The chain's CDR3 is CASSRSGIGEQFF. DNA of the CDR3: TGTGCCAGCAGCCGAAGCGGGATAGGTGAGCAGTTCTTC. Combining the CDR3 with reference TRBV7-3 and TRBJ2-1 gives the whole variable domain GAGVSQTPSNKVTEKGKYVELRCDPISGHTALYWYRQSLGQGPEFLIYFQGTGAADDSGLPNDRFFAVRPEGSVSTLKIQRTERGDSAVYLCASSRSGIGEQFFGPGTRLTVL.